This passage covers 22 T cell receptor beta chains from one sample sequenced in a study of T cell repertoires in cytomegalovirus infection. Each CDR3 protein gets one entry after TCRdb re-called the reads with MiXCR. In the table there are a few hundred thousand distinct CDR3 sequences, around 25% of which are singletons. Their antigens remain unidentified. The specimen was cultured PBMCs, collected from culture after CMV antigen stimulation. The receptor set was obtained from a human donor in good health (CMV status not recorded). Some clones in this sample may be carry-over from other donors' samples.

CDR3 in amino acids: CASSQAPRQGWSPLHF. The CDR3 nucleotides are TGCGCCAGCAGCCAAGCCCCTCGACAGGGATGGTCACCCCTCCACTTT. This rearrangement joins TRBV4-1 to TRBJ1-6; 7 nucleotides align to TRBD1. The V segment lost 1 base and the J segment 10 bases; nucleotides outside the gene matches: 10. This CDR3 comprises 16 residues. Germline assignment: CDR1 MGHRA and CDR2 YSYEKL.

The chain is built from TRBV6-2 or TRBV6-3 and TRBJ1-2, with unresolved D. The CDR3 runs to 14 residues. V was cut by 5 bases and J by 4 bases, with 14 bases left in between. Germline assignment: CDR1 MNHEY and CDR2 SVGEGT. The CDR3 DNA is TGTGCCAGCAGTGTGTATGTCTGGGGCTATGGCTACACCTTC. Protein: CASSVYVWGYGYTF.

This clonotype came up a few times. V and J are TRBV28 and TRBJ2-3; 11 positions agree with TRBD2. V lost 6 bases to trimming and J lost 0 bases; unmatched junction nucleotides: 11. Germline CDR1 and CDR2: MDHEN and SYDVKM. The length of the CDR3 is 18 residues. CDR3 nucleotides: TGTGCCAGCAGGCTGGGACTAGCGGCATGGGGAAGCACAGATACGCAGTATTTT. Protein: CASRLGLAAWGSTDTQYF.

This clonotype was recorded once. The rearrangement links TRBV29-1 to TRBJ2-3; 8 nucleotides align to TRBD2. Trimming at V came to 5 bases and at J to 6 bases, leaving 10 bases not matched to a gene. This CDR3 region has 14 residues. The germline gives CDR1 SQVTM, CDR2 ANQGSEA. The CDR3 nucleotides are TGCAGCGTTAGAAGCGGGAGAAAAATCGATACGCAGTATTTT. Its protein is CSVRSGRKIDTQYF.

This clonotype was counted a few times. The rearrangement joins TRBV5-4 to TRBJ2-1, with 7 bases aligning to TRBD2. The V gene end was trimmed by 0 bases and the J gene end by 5 bases; junction bases not matched to a gene: 5. The CDR3 consists of 15 residues. Germline V gene data show CDR1 as SGHNT and CDR2 as YYREEE (reference sequence). The CDR3 sequence: CASSLGASGNNEQFF. Written as DNA, the CDR3 is TGTGCCAGCAGCTTGGGGGCTAGCGGAAACAATGAGCAGTTCTTC.

The chain has TRBV4-1 and TRBJ2-7, with D possibly being TRBD1 or TRBD2 (5 bases each). The V end lost 0 bases, the J end lost 7 bases, and 13 bases lay between the germline ends. CDR3 length: 14 amino acids. CDR1 and CDR2 (germline): MGHRA, YSYEKL. CDR3 sequence: CASSQEPGPWEQYV. Written as DNA, the CDR3 is TGCGCCAGCAGCCAAGAACCGGGGCCCTGGGAGCAGTACGTC.

This sequence joins TRBV11-3 and TRBJ1-1; D is unresolved. From germline, CDR1 is SGHNT and CDR2 YENEEA. V dropped 4 bases and J dropped 3 bases, with 3 bases sitting between them. The CDR3 runs 11 residues. The CDR3 loop reads CASSYHTEAFF. DNA for the CDR3: TGTGCCAGCAGCTACCACACTGAAGCTTTCTTT.

The CDR3 DNA reads TGTGCCAGTAGTCTTTCACAGGGACTGGGTGGCTACACCTTC. It codes for CASSLSQGLGGYTF. The chain couples TRBV19 to TRBJ1-2; perhaps TRBD1 as D (6 bases). This CDR3 contains 14 residues. V was pared by 5 bases and J by 7 bases, with 17 bases between. CDR1 and CDR2 from the germline V gene are LNHDA and SQIVND (reference sequence).

This clonotype was recorded a few times. The chain combines TRBV6-6 with TRBJ1-3, with a tentative D call TRBD1 (5 bases). CDR1 and CDR2 from the germline V gene are MNHNY and SVGAGI (reference sequence). CDR3 size: 14 residues. V was cut by 7 bases and J by 3 bases, with 13 bases left in between. DNA of the CDR3: TGTGCCAGCACCTTCGCGCAGGGTGGAAACACCATATATTTT. Amino acids: CASTFAQGGNTIYF.

V gene TRBV19 combines with J gene TRBJ1-1; D may be TRBD1 (5 bases). V gave up 7 bases and J gave up 3 bases, with 12 bases separating them. Germline lookup yields CDR1 LNHDA and CDR2 SQIVND (reference sequence). This CDR3 has 13 amino acids. CDR3 residues: CASTRKGHTEAFF. The CDR3 DNA sequence: TGTGCCAGTACCCGCAAGGGACACACTGAAGCTTTCTTT.

The chain employs TRBV20-1 and TRBJ1-1, with D perhaps matching TRBD1 (6 bases). The CDR3 length is 14 residues. Trimming removed 0 bases at V and 5 bases at J, with 13 bases between. Germline V gene sequence: CDR1 DFQATT, CDR2 SNEGSKA (reference sequence). The DNA of the CDR3 is TGCAGTGCTAGAGAGCAGGGGCGGGGAACTGAAGCTTTCTTT. Protein product: CSAREQGRGTEAFF.

The V call is TRBV27, the J call TRBJ2-5, with 7 bases fitting TRBD2. The CDR3 runs 15 residues. The germline gives CDR1 MNHEY, CDR2 SMNVEV (reference sequence). Losses at the gene ends were 7 bases for V and 3 bases for J; bases not matched to a gene: 11. The CDR3 region has the DNA TGTGCCAGCACTCGTTATGGGACTACAAAAGAGACCCAGTACTTC. Its protein product is CASTRYGTTKETQYF.

This rearrangement joins TRBV27 to TRBJ2-5, with D possibly being TRBD1 (5 bases). CDR3 size: 13 residues. Germline CDR1 and CDR2: MNHEY and SMNVEV (reference sequence). V lost 2 bases and J 7 bases, leaving 11 bases between the germline ends. The CDR3 bases are TGTGCCAGCAGTTTACTGTTAGGGGCGACCCAGTACTTC. Translated, it gives CASSLLLGATQYF.

V is TRBV11-2 and J is TRBJ1-1; D unclear. The CDR3 covers 13 residues. The germline V gene has CDR1 SGHAT and CDR2 FQNNGV. V lost 4 bases and J lost 4, with 10 bases in between. The CDR3 DNA reads as TGTGCCAGCAGCTCGATGGATGGCACTGAAGCTTTCTTT. Its protein product is CASSSMDGTEAFF.

This clonotype was counted at least ten times. The genes are TRBV7-2 and TRBJ1-3; a possible D gene is TRBD1 (6 bases). V lost 5 bases to trimming and J lost 4 bases, with 18 bases between them. Germline V CDR1 and CDR2: SGHTA, FQGNSA. The CDR3 has 16 amino acids. The CDR3 DNA is TGTGCCAGCAGCATCACCAGGGGCTTGTTCGGAAACACCATATATTTT. Amino acid sequence: CASSITRGLFGNTIYF.

The chain couples TRBV12-3 or TRBV12-4 to TRBJ1-2; 8 bases align to TRBD1. CDR3 length: 15 residues. With V trimmed by 1 base and J by 8 bases, 9 bases remained unmatched. CDR3 sequence reads: CASSLELGTGRGYTF. CDR3 nucleotide sequence: TGTGCCAGCAGTTTAGAACTTGGGACAGGCCGGGGCTACACCTTC.

This sequence joins TRBV19 and TRBJ1-1, with D unclear. The CDR3 spans 15 residues. The germline gives CDR1 LNHDA, CDR2 SQIVND (reference sequence). Deletions cut 4 bases from V and 3 bases from J, with 15 bases between. The CDR3 sequence is CASSKPGRSYTEAFF. In DNA form, the CDR3 reads TGTGCCAGTAGTAAACCGGGCAGGTCATACACTGAAGCTTTCTTT.

This clonotype was observed at least ten times. The J gene is TRBJ2-1, the V gene TRBV7-3; 8 bases line up with TRBD2. In germline, CDR1 is SGHTA, CDR2 FQGTGA. This CDR3 contains 15 residues. V lost 5 bases, J lost 8 bases, and 11 bases stayed unmatched. The CDR3 loop is CASSPGTRVLDEQFF. The CDR3 DNA is TGTGCCAGCAGCCCCGGGACTAGGGTTTTGGATGAGCAGTTCTTC.

This rearrangement joins TRBV19 to TRBJ1-1; D is undetermined. Germline loops: CDR1 LNHDA, CDR2 SQIVND (reference sequence). The CDR3 has 14 amino acids. Between the trimmed V and J ends, which lost 5 bases and 1 base, there was a span of 11 bases. CDR3 region: CASSWVTANTEAFF. The CDR3 coding sequence is TGTGCCAGTAGTTGGGTTACAGCGAACACTGAAGCTTTCTTT.

In this sample, this clonotype turned up a few times. The chain has TRBV27 and TRBJ1-1; D is unresolved. Between the trimmed V and J ends, which lost 3 bases and 5 bases, there was a span of 13 bases. The CDR3 sequence is 14 residues long. Germline V lookup: CDR1 MNHEY, CDR2 SMNVEV (reference sequence). CDR3 amino acids: CASSFSVGWTEAFF. CDR3 nucleotide sequence: TGTGCCAGCAGTTTTAGCGTGGGGTGGACTGAAGCTTTCTTT.

Concerning this clonotype: Its ends do not fully match the called genes, so a read error is possible. The chain combines TRBV7-9 with TRBJ1-5, with D maybe TRBD1 (5 bases). Germline CDR1 is SEHNR and CDR2 is FQNEAQ (reference sequence). The CDR3 loop spans 15 amino acids. CDR3 sequence reads: CASSLDVGTGQRQHF. CDR3 nucleotide sequence: TGTGCCAGCAGCTTAGACGTCGGGACGGGGCAGCGCCAGCATTTT.

The V and J genes are TRBV4-1 and TRBJ2-7; 12 bases fit TRBD2. Germline assignment: CDR1 MGHRA and CDR2 YSYEKL. The CDR3 spans 16 residues. V dropped 8 bases and J dropped 6; count of bases not matched to a gene: 14. Written as DNA, the CDR3 is TGCGCCAGCCGTCCGACTAGCGGGAGTCGCAAAATCGAGCAGTACTTC. Its translation is CASRPTSGSRKIEQYF.